Given below is one T cell receptor (beta chain) in context. Its antigen remains unknown. TRB was amplified from approximately 250 ng of peripheral blood genomic DNA per sample. Germline values: CDR1 SQVTM, CDR2 ANQGSEA. The CDR3 length is 13 residues. This specimen comes from a study of T cell clusters in autoimmune cytopenias. Study conclusions and caveats: Clustering suggested that physiological T cell clusters were missing in primary autoimmune cytopenia patients.

TRB rearrangements were amplified by touch-down multiplex PCR with mixed TRB-A/B primers. TCRdb reanalyzed the multiplex PCR reads, giving one entry per CDR3 protein sequence and no DNA. Listed are approximately 9,400 distinct CDR3 sequences; about 9.2% falls within the top ten. The sequenced sample consisted of peripheral blood. The sequence derives from a human donor with an autoimmune cytopenia or autoimmune hepatitis (not recorded which). The chain is built from TRBV29-1 and TRBJ1-2. The chain's CDR3 is CSVRETSNYGYTF.